The source of this TCR beta chain is a study of T cells after yellow fever vaccination. The study, taken as a whole, reports: Post-booster samples contained most primary-vaccination clones (just under 98% CD4, almost 90% CD8). Within FACS-sorted repertoires, abundant clonotypes contaminating from the bulk population could be present.

The CDR3 has 16 residues. Trimming removed 5 bases from V and 9 bases from J; junction bases left unmatched: 12. Germline CDR1 and CDR2: SGHVS and FQNEAQ. They built TCR cDNA with 5'RACE template switching, a step that put in a universal primer site and UMIs. TCRdb passed the 5' RACE reads through MiXCR, listing each CDR3 protein once. Of some 600,000 distinct CDR3 sequences listed, more than 9% are singletons. Note on this clonotype: Its antigen is as yet unknown.

The sequencing here drew on PBMCs, taken on the day of the yellow fever booster vaccination. The chain has TRBV7-8 and TRBJ1-6, with TRBD1 matching over 8 bases. The receptor comes from a man under 40 who received the YFV17D yellow fever vaccine. The CDR3 here is CASSHGRTGIFSPLHF. The DNA of the CDR3 is TGTGCCAGCAGCCATGGTAGGACAGGGATTTTTTCACCCCTCCACTTT. Complete variable domain (other parts from reference TRBV7-8 and TRBJ1-6): GAGVSQSPRYKVAKRGQDVALRCDPISGHVSLFWYQQALGQGPEFLTYFQNEAQLDKSGLPSDRFFAERPEGSVSTLKIQRTQQEDSAVYLCASSHGRTGIFSPLHFGNGTRLTVT.